The sequence of this TCR beta chain was determined in a study of OX40 agonist ivuxolimab in advanced cancers. At the level of the study: Of the participants, about 40% had some prior anti-PD-1, anti-PD-L1 or anti-CTLA-4 therapy, which was allowed.

There are 15 residues in the CDR3. Germline V CDR1 and CDR2: MNHEY, SMNVEV (reference sequence). V gave up 0 bases and J gave up 1 base, with 10 bases separating them. Systemic immunosuppression or a history of autoimmune disease excluded patients. Assay: immunoSEQ multiplex PCR; the TCRdb copy retains only in-frame clones and omits some. Found here are tens of thousands of clones, approximately 86% of them singletons; the top ten hold over 0.45%. Notes on this clone: Its antigen remains unknown.

Study-wide results and caveats: On average, CD8+ T cells had more expanded clones than CD4+. Dosing at 0.1 to 3.0 mg/kg was accompanied by clonal expansion of CD4+ and CD8+ blood T cells by week 6.

This receptor was identified in an adult with an advanced solid tumor such as melanoma, head and neck, liver or kidney cancer. The sample in question was CD4+ or CD8+ T cells sorted from blood, obtained in a trial of the OX40 agonist ivuxolimab. The genes are TRBV27 and TRBJ2-7; perhaps TRBD1 as D (5 bases). Here the CDR3 reads CASSLSGVLSYEQYF. The CDR3 coding sequence is TGTGCCAGCAGTTTATCAGGGGTACTGTCCTACGAGCAGTACTTC.